The 28 T cell receptor beta chains presented below share a single source sample, sequenced in a study of cytomegalovirus exposure and HLA in healthy donors. The PCR contained 60 Vbeta and 13 Jbeta primers. Libraries were prepared by immunoSEQ multiplex PCR; TCRdb keeps only in-frame clonotypes and omits some of them. Of around 93,000 clones in the sample, around 82% were seen once. Sequencing input: PBMCs. The receptors derive from a young man in good health and CMV-seropositive.

V usage is TRBV7-2 and J usage is TRBJ2-3; no definite D call. V was cut by 3 bases and J by 5 bases, with 9 bases left in between. Germline V gene data show CDR1 as SGHTA and CDR2 as FQGNSA. The CDR3 length is 13 residues. CDR3 protein: CASSFDSRDTQYF. Here the CDR3 DNA reads TGTGCCAGCAGCTTCGACTCACGAGATACGCAGTATTTT.

The V and J genes are TRBV19 and TRBJ2-5; TRBD2 is a possible D gene (5 bases). The CDR3 loop spans 13 amino acids. The V and J ends lost 3 bases and 4 bases respectively, with 9 bases between them. Germline V gene sequence: CDR1 LNHDA, CDR2 SQIVND (reference sequence). CDR3 coding DNA: TGTGCCAGTAGTATTGAGGGCTCAGAGACCCAGTACTTC. This encodes CASSIEGSETQYF.

This clone occurred a few times. The V gene is TRBV4-1, the J gene TRBJ1-4; D remains ambiguous. This CDR3 contains 12 residues. The V and J ends lost 3 bases and 7 bases respectively, with 6 bases between them. Germline V gene sequence: CDR1 MGHRA, CDR2 YSYEKL. The CDR3 sequence is CASSHRGEKLFF. CDR3 coding DNA: TGCGCCAGCAGCCACCGCGGTGAAAAACTGTTTTTT.

This rearrangement joins TRBV14 to TRBJ2-5; 8 bases agree with TRBD1. Trimming at V came to 2 bases and at J to 5 bases, leaving 7 bases not matched to a gene. CDR3 length: 15 residues. Germline CDR1 reads SGHDN; CDR2 reads FVKESK. CDR3 DNA sequence: TGTGCCAGCAGCCAACAGGGGGCCCTTCGGGAGACCCAGTACTTC. Translating it yields CASSQQGALRETQYF. The entire variable domain, with the rest obtained from reference TRBV14 and TRBJ2-5, is as follows: EAGVTQFPSHSVIEKGQTVTLRCDPISGHDNLYWYRRVMGKEIKFLLHFVKESKQDESGMPNNRFLAERTGGTYSTLKVQPAELEDSGVYFCASSQQGALRETQYFGPGTRLLVL.

The chain combines TRBV7-6 with TRBJ2-7; 9 bases are a match to TRBD1. There are 15 residues in the CDR3. Losses at the gene ends were 1 base for V and 5 bases for J; bases not matched to a gene: 6. Germline CDR1 reads SGHVS; CDR2 reads FNYEAQ. CDR3 protein: CASSLVTDRGNEQYF. Written as DNA, the CDR3 is TGTGCCAGCAGCTTAGTTACGGACAGGGGAAACGAGCAGTACTTC. Looking up the rest from reference TRBV7-6 and TRBJ2-7 gives the full variable domain: GAGVSQSPRYKVTKRGQDVALRCDPISGHVSLYWYRQALGQGPEFLTYFNYEAQQDKSGLPNDRFSAERPEGSISTLTIQRTEQRDSAMYRCASSLVTDRGNEQYFGPGTRLTVT.

This chain connects TRBV30 to TRBJ2-5, with 7 bases fitting TRBD2. V was pared by 4 bases and J by 11 bases, with 13 bases of the junction left unmatched. CDR3 size: 13 residues. The germline V gene has CDR1 GTSNPN and CDR2 SVGIG (reference sequence). The CDR3 DNA is TGTGCCTGGACCCGGGGGGAGGGATGGGAGCAGTACTTC. Amino acid sequence: CAWTRGEGWEQYF. The variable domain in full, completed from reference TRBV30 and TRBJ2-5, reads SQTIHQWPATLVQPVGSPLSLECTVEGTSNPNLYWYRQAAGRGLQLLFYSVGIGQISSEVPQNLSASRPQDRQFILSSKKLLLSDSGFYLCAWTRGEGWEQYFGPGTRLLVL.

The CDR3 DNA reads as TGTGCCAGCAGCAACCCTCCGCGGCGGGGTAACAGACTGTTTTTT. Translation gives CASSNPPRRGNRLFF. V usage is TRBV21-1 and J usage is TRBJ1-4. TRBV21-1 is a listed pseudogene. CDR3 size: 15 residues.

The CDR3 loop reads CASSPRAAGGKETQYF. The CDR3 bases are TGTGCCAGCAGCCCCCGTGCTGCAGGGGGAAAGGAGACCCAGTACTTC. The chain links TRBV7-2 to TRBJ2-5, with 7 bases aligning to TRBD1. The CDR3 length is 16 residues. Trimming at V came to 5 bases and at J to 5 bases, leaving 14 bases not matched to a gene. The germline gives CDR1 SGHTA, CDR2 FQGNSA.

The chain couples TRBV5-1 to TRBJ2-5, with 9 nucleotides matching TRBD2. V lost 0 bases, J lost 4 bases, and 7 bases stayed unmatched. CDR3 length equals 16 residues. Germline CDR1 SGHRS, CDR2 YFSETQ. CDR3: CASSLGGSGSGETQYF. The CDR3 DNA sequence: TGCGCCAGCAGCTTGGGGGGTAGCGGGAGCGGAGAGACCCAGTACTTC.

The CDR3 DNA sequence: TGTGCCAGCAGTGAAGCGAGGGTGAGCGGCTACACCTTC. Protein sequence: CASSEARVSGYTF. The V gene is TRBV6-1, the J gene TRBJ1-2, with D unclear. The germline V gene encodes CDR1 MNHNS and CDR2 SASEGT. This CDR3 spans 13 amino acids. V was clipped by 0 bases and J by 8 bases, with 10 bases between them.

The gene calls are TRBV30 and TRBJ1-4; possible D gene TRBD1, 6 bases. Trimming left V 4 bases short and J 2 bases short, with 11 bases between. The CDR3 contains 14 residues. Germline CDR1 GTSNPN, CDR2 SVGIG (reference sequence). The DNA for the CDR3 is TGTGCCTGGACCCGTAGGGGGACTAATGAAAAACTGTTTTTT. Translating it yields CAWTRRGTNEKLFF.

The table lists this clone with a few counts. The chain carries TRBV6-1 and TRBJ1-5; D perhaps matches TRBD1 (6 bases). The CDR3 extends over 15 amino acids. Per the germline V gene, CDR1 is MNHNS and CDR2 is SASEGT. V lost 7 bases and J 1 base, leaving 14 bases between the germline ends. The CDR3 bases are TGTGCCAGCAACTCGAAGGGGGTGAGCAATCAGCCCCAGCATTTT. Protein sequence: CASNSKGVSNQPQHF.

This clone was detected a few times. The rearrangement links TRBV6-1 to TRBJ1-3; 8 bases match TRBD1. This CDR3 contains 19 residues. After removal of 4 bases from V and 0 bases from J, the junction contained 14 bases not matched to a gene. CDR1 is MNHNS, CDR2 SASEGT, per germline. The CDR3 loop reads CASSVKGTGSRPSGNTIYF. In DNA, the CDR3 is TGTGCCAGCAGTGTAAAAGGGACAGGATCTCGTCCCTCTGGAAACACCATATATTTT.

The chain has TRBV5-1 and TRBJ2-4, with 7 bases lining up with TRBD1. Germline V gene lookup returns CDR1 SGHRS and CDR2 YFSETQ. CDR3 size: 16 residues. V lost 5 bases, J lost 0 bases, and 8 bases stayed unmatched. The CDR3 loop reads CASRENTGEAKNIQYF. DNA of the CDR3: TGCGCCAGCAGAGAAAATACAGGGGAAGCCAAAAACATTCAGTACTTC.

The chain carries TRBV7-9 and TRBJ1-6, with D possibly TRBD1 on 6 matching bases. In germline, CDR1 is SEHNR, CDR2 FQNEAQ (reference sequence). V was shortened by 0 bases and J by 0 bases, with 12 bases between the two germline ends. There are 18 residues in the CDR3. The CDR3 protein is CASSLATGLSSYNSPLHF. The CDR3 DNA reads TGTGCCAGCAGCTTAGCGACAGGCCTGAGCTCCTATAATTCACCCCTCCACTTT.

The rearrangement links TRBV11-2 to TRBJ2-5, with D uncertain. Germline-derived CDR1 and CDR2 are SGHAT and FQNNGV. Trimming pared 2 bases from V and 2 bases from J, leaving 6 bases between. This CDR3 is 13 amino acids long. The CDR3 reads CASSLTIQETQYF. The DNA of the CDR3 is TGTGCCAGCAGCTTAACTATACAAGAGACCCAGTACTTC. The variable domain in full, with the rest retrieved from reference TRBV11-2 and TRBJ2-5, is EAGVAQSPRYKIIEKRQSVAFWCNPISGHATLYWYQQILGQGPKLLIQFQNNGVVDDSQLPKDRFSAERLKGVDSTLKIQPAKLEDSAVYLCASSLTIQETQYFGPGTRLLVL.

This clone was recorded once. The chain couples TRBV28 to TRBJ1-1; 7 positions agree with TRBD1. The CDR3 totals 15 residues. CDR1 MDHEN and CDR2 SYDVKM come from the germline V gene. The trim removed 5 bases at V and 1 base at J, leaving 7 bases unmatched. CDR3 loop: CASSPSTGRNTEAFF. The CDR3 bases are TGTGCCAGCAGTCCCTCGACAGGGAGGAACACTGAAGCTTTCTTT.

This clone was counted between two and nine times. The chain recombines TRBV6-1 with TRBJ1-2; 9 bases align to TRBD1. This CDR3 is built from 16 residues. Trimming took 0 bases from V and 6 from J; bases not matched to a gene: 8. CDR1 MNHNS and CDR2 SASEGT come from the germline V gene. The CDR3 nucleotides read TGTGCCAGCAGTGAAGCGTTAGGACAGGGGATAAATGGCTACACCTTC. Encoded protein: CASSEALGQGINGYTF.

J is TRBJ2-3 and V is TRBV9, with 15 bases lining up with TRBD2. The CDR3 extends over 16 amino acids. V was pared by 4 bases and J by 4 bases, with 4 bases of the junction left unmatched. Germline V gene data show CDR1 as SGDLS and CDR2 as YYNGEE. CDR3 sequence (DNA): TGTGCCAGCAGCCCCCGGACTAGCGGGAGGGCAGATACGCAGTATTTT. This codes for CASSPRTSGRADTQYF.

The genes are TRBV29-1 and TRBJ2-1; TRBD2 agrees at 11 bases. V was clipped by 7 bases and J by 3 bases; unmatched bases: 5. Germline V gene sequence: CDR1 SQVTM, CDR2 ANQGSEA. CDR3 length: 14 amino acids. For the CDR3, the DNA is TGCAGCGCCATCGGACTAGCGGGCTACAATGAGCAGTTCTTC. The encoded protein is CSAIGLAGYNEQFF.

The rearrangement joins TRBV5-4 to TRBJ1-3; no reliable D call. V was pared by 0 bases and J by 2 bases, with 6 bases between. The CDR3 runs to 14 residues. From germline, CDR1 is SGHNT and CDR2 YYREEE (reference sequence). DNA for the CDR3: TGTGCCAGCAGCTTGGGAGGGACTGGAAACACCATATATTTT. It specifies CASSLGGTGNTIYF.

The rearrangement uses TRBV2 and TRBJ2-5; 10 nucleotides align to TRBD1. The DNA end lines up better with TRBJ2-7; the J call may be wrong. The CDR3 contains 15 residues. Germline CDR1 is SNHLY and CDR2 is FYNNEI. The CDR3 sequence: CASREPGQGTYEQYF. The CDR3 DNA is TGTGCCAGCAGGGAACCGGGACAGGGGACCTACGAGCAGTACTTC.

The chain recombines TRBV29-1 with TRBJ2-7, with 12 bases identical to TRBD1. The CDR3 runs to 13 residues. V gave up 5 bases and J gave up 4 bases; unmatched junction bases: 3. Germline V lookup: CDR1 SQVTM, CDR2 ANQGSEA. This CDR3 is CSVRDRGPYEQYF. The CDR3, as DNA: TGCAGCGTTCGGGACAGGGGGCCATACGAGCAGTACTTC.

The chain uses TRBV28 and TRBJ2-1; 9 positions match TRBD2. Germline V gene data show CDR1 as MDHEN and CDR2 as SYDVKM. The CDR3 covers 16 residues. Trimming at V came to 2 bases and at J to 2 bases, leaving 4 bases not matched to a gene. The CDR3, as DNA: TGTGCCAGCAGTTTACTATTAGCGGGAGCCTACAATGAGCAGTTCTTC. Encoded protein: CASSLLLAGAYNEQFF.

This clone was seen only a few times. The rearrangement links TRBV7-2 to TRBJ2-7; 8 positions agree with TRBD2. The germline gives CDR1 SGHTA, CDR2 FQGNSA. J gave up 3 bases and V 0 bases, and 1 base lay outside the gene matches. This CDR3 has 14 amino acids. The CDR3: CASSLATSDYEQYF. The CDR3 DNA sequence: TGTGCCAGCAGCTTAGCGACTAGCGACTACGAGCAGTACTTC.

V is TRBV7-8 and J is TRBJ2-2, with no clear D. The CDR3 is 14 amino acids. CDR1 SGHVS and CDR2 FQNEAQ come from the germline V gene. The ends were cut back, 3 bases at V and 0 bases at J, with 5 bases in the middle. The CDR3 region is CASSFQTNTGELFF. CDR3 nucleotides: TGTGCCAGCAGCTTCCAGACGAACACCGGGGAGCTGTTTTTT.

This clone was seen a handful of times. The genes are TRBV25-1 and TRBJ1-4; 8 bases match TRBD1. V shed 6 bases and J 8 bases; nucleotides not matched to a gene: 2. This CDR3 spans 12 amino acids. Germline CDR1 MGHDK, CDR2 SYGVNS. The chain's CDR3 is CASRQGEEKLFF. Here the CDR3 DNA reads TGTGCCAGCAGACAGGGGGAAGAAAAACTGTTTTTT.

The gene calls are TRBV5-4 and TRBJ2-2; 7 bases match TRBD2. CDR3 length equals 17 residues. The germline CDR1 and CDR2 sequences are SGHNT and YYREEE (reference sequence). V lost 3 bases and J lost 5; bases outside the gene matches: 13. CDR3 sequence: CASSSPQTPGGTGELFF. The CDR3 nucleotides are TGTGCCAGCAGCTCCCCCCAGACCCCCGGGGGGACCGGGGAGCTGTTTTTT.